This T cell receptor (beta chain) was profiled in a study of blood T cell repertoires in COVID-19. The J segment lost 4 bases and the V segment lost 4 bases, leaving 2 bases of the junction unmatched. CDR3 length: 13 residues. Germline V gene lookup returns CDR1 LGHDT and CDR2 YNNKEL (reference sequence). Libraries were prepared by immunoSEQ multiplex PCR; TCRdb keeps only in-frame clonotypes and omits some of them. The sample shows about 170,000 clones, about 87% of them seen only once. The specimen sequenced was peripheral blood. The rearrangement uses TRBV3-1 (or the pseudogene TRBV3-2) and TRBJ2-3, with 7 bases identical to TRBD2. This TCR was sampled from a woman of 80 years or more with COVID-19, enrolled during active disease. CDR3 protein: CASSRRGADTQYF. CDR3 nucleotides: TGTGCCAGCAGCCGTCGGGGGGCAGATACGCAGTATTTT.